The sequence of this TCR beta chain was determined in a study of blood T cells in healthy people across ages (dated by TCRdb to the mid-2010s). About the study as a whole: In model experiments, roughly one uniquely barcoded TCR beta cDNA molecule per two T cells was captured by template switching. To avoid experimental bias, donors of different ages were randomly spread across the sequencing lanes. The study analyzed two additional independent replicas of 1 million unique cDNA reads from the same blood draw for two donors, one aged 18 to 30 and one aged 80 or older. To track age-related changes in TCR beta repertoire diversity, the study relied on deep sequencing normalized with unique cDNA molecular identifiers. Four age groups were formed from the donors: young (average 16 years), middle-aged (approximately 39), aged (under 70) and long-lived (around 82). General findings and caveats noted by the study authors: Compared with the aged group, the long-lived group had more naive CD4+ T cells, fewer expanded clones and increased TCR diversity, a pattern suggesting age selection. Bulk unsorted PBMC profiling prevented conclusive comparison of naive and antigen-experienced compartments. Estimates of total diversity based on one million sequenced T cells were considered lower bounds and underestimates. Because donor CMV infection status was unknown, age-related changes in expanded clonotypes were potentially confounded. As age increased, observed TCR beta diversity per million T cells dropped in a roughly linear way, and a significant reduction was already evident by age about 40. Observed TCR beta diversity correlated strongly with the percentage of naive T cells measured by flow cytometry.

The library was prepared using 5' RACE. Sequencing was performed on an Illumina HiSeq 2500. A second PCR of roughly 7 to 11 cycles was performed with a sample-barcoded 5' primer and a J-beta primer mix. A unique molecular identifier was introduced onto each TCR beta cDNA molecule by a template-switch 5' adaptor carrying 12 random nucleotides. Each sample yielded at least 3 million CDR3-containing paired-end reads. First-strand cDNA synthesis was performed from all RNA using the Mint cDNA synthesis kit, with priming by a TRBC-specific oligonucleotide. After uracil-DNA glycosylase treatment, a first 18-cycle PCR used universal primers M1SS and BC2_uni_R on all cDNA. Under the source paper's analysis protocol: For normalization, 1 million high-quality reads were randomly selected from each sample, with every read carrying a distinct molecular identifier. Reads with shared molecular identifiers were discarded instead of being binned into consensus sequences. MiTCR, with a Q25 quality threshold and the strictest error-elimination algorithm, was used for CDR3 identification, clonotype clustering and error correction. A nonparametric unseen species model with Euler transformation was used to estimate a lower bound on total TCR beta diversity. Clones were called with MiXCR by TCRdb after fastp trimmed the public reads at Q25, and only in-frame beta chains were retained. Rows with one shared CDR3 protein collapse into an entry with the most common genes and DNA. These V and J calls derive from TCRdb rather than the authors' analysis. This sample comprises over a million distinct CDR3 sequences, roughly 64% of them detected only once. The ten biggest clones cover roughly 7% of the sample.

The approximately 39 donors, aged roughly 6 to 95 years, were systemically healthy Caucasian individuals from Russia. Ten milliliters of peripheral blood were drawn from each donor into EDTA-treated Vacutainer tubes. Ficoll-Paque density-gradient centrifugation was used to isolate PBMCs, with at least 6 million per sample. Total RNA was extracted from PBMCs with Trizol reagent, with at least 6 micrograms obtained per sample. The percentages of naive CD45RAhigh/CD27high T cells were determined by flow cytometry on a PBMC aliquot from every donor. This clonotype was counted only a few times. Its antigen is not yet known. Base qualities are missing; no much larger clone stands one base away. The sequence came from a man in his late teens or twenties in good health. The sequencing input was blood.

The CDR3 here reads CASSSPAASNYGYTF. In nucleotide form, the sequence is TGTGCCAGCAGCTCACCCGCGGCCTCGAACTATGGCTACACCTTC. The rearranged segments are TRBV7-2 and TRBJ1-2, with the D gene call left open. V gives up 4 bases and J gives up 2 bases, and the segment between their germline ends measures 14 bases. The CDR3 covers 15 residues, taking in both the cysteine and the phenylalanine. Solely the CDR3 DNA is kept, with 45 bases framed from the first base. For CDR1 and CDR2, the germline V gene lists SGHTA and FQGNSA.